This T cell receptor (beta chain) derives from a study of OX40 agonist ivuxolimab in advanced cancers. Study at large: Ivuxolimab, an agonistic anti-OX40 (CD134) antibody, was given to patients. Among those enrolled, mean age was roughly 62 years (range roughly 20 to 85) and approximately 83% were male.

Whole-study findings and limits: Among some nonresponders, normalized T-cell clonal expansion was also low.

The V segment lost 6 bases and the J segment 13 bases; nucleotides outside the gene matches: 14. The germline V gene encodes CDR1 MNHEY and CDR2 SMNVEV (reference sequence). CDR3 size: 13 residues. Turning to this clone: Its cognate antigen is unknown.

Sequencing used immunoSEQ multiplex PCR; TCRdb keeps in-frame clones, though not all of them. Of around 8,000 clones in the sample, roughly 78% were seen once. This TCR was recovered from an adult with an advanced solid tumor such as melanoma, head and neck, liver or kidney cancer. The starting material was CD4+ or CD8+ T cells sorted from blood, obtained in a trial of the OX40 agonist ivuxolimab. The J gene is TRBJ2-5, the V gene TRBV27; 7 positions match TRBD2. CDR3 in DNA: TGTGCCAGCAGCCCCATCCCCACTAGCGCCCCGTACTTC. Translated, it gives CASSPIPTSAPYF.